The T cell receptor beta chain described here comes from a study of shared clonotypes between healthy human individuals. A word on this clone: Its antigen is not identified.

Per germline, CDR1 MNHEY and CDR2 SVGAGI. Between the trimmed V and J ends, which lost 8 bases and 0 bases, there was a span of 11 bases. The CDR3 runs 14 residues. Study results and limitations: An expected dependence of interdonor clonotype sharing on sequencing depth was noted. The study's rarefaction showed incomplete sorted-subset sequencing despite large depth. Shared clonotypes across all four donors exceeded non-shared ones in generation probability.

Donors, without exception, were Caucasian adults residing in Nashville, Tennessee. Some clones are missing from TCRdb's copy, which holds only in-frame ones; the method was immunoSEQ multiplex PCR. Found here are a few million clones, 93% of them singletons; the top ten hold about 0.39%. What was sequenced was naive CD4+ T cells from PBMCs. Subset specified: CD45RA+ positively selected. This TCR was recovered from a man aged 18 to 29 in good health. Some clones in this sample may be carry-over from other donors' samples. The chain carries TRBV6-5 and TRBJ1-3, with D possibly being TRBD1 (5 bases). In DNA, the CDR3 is TGTGCCAGCGAGAACAGGAGCTCTGGAAACACCATATATTTT. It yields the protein CASENRSSGNTIYF.